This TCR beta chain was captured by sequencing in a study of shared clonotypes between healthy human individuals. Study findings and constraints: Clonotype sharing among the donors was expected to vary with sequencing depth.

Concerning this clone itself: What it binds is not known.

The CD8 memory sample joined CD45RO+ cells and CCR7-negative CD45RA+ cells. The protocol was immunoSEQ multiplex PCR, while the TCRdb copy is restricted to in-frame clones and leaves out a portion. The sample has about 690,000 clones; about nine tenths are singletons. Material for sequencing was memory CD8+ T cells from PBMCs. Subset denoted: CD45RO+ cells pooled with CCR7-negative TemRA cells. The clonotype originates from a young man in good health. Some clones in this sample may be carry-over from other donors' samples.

The CDR3 DNA is TGTGCCAGCACCGCGATTAGTCGGCCTGAGCAGTTCTTC. It is translated as CASTAISRPEQFF. The chain combines TRBV27 with TRBJ2-1; D unresolved. The V end lost 7 bases, the J end lost 9 bases, and 16 bases lay between the germline ends. This CDR3 region has 13 residues. Per germline, CDR1 MNHEY and CDR2 SMNVEV (reference sequence).